The 16 T cell receptor beta chains given below trace back to one sample, sequenced in a study of blood T cell repertoires in COVID-19. Data came from immunoSEQ multiplex PCR; TCRdb stores just in-frame clones and leaves some out. The table has fewer than 300,000 clones, 85% seen once. The sequencing sample was made of PBMCs or T cells enriched from blood (not recorded which). The receptors stem from a woman aged 45-59 years who had recovered from COVID-19.

The chain combines TRBV19 with TRBJ1-6, with TRBD1 matching over 7 bases. Trimming cost V 5 bases and J 8 bases; bases outside gene matches: 9. CDR1 is LNHDA and CDR2 is SQIVND in the germline V gene (reference sequence). The length of the CDR3 is 15 residues. The CDR3 coding sequence is TGTGCCAGTAGTGAGCGACAGGGAGAATATTCACCCCTCCACTTT. It specifies CASSERQGEYSPLHF.

A single count supports this clone. The chain recombines TRBV11-2 with TRBJ2-1, with 7 bases fitting TRBD1. Germline CDR1 SGHAT, CDR2 FQNNGV. J lost 0 bases, V lost 3 bases, and 2 bases had no gene match. This CDR3 comprises 15 residues. The CDR3 DNA follows: TGTGCCAGCAGCTTTACAGGGGTCTCCTACAATGAGCAGTTCTTC. This codes for CASSFTGVSYNEQFF.

The chain links TRBV27 to TRBJ2-5; 9 positions match TRBD1. There are 14 residues in the CDR3. CDR1 is MNHEY, CDR2 SMNVEV, per germline (reference sequence). Losses at the gene ends were 5 bases for V and 12 bases for J; bases not matched to a gene: 13. CDR3 loop: CASSPDGTGPVKYF. CDR3 DNA sequence: TGTGCCAGCAGTCCCGACGGGACAGGGCCAGTAAAGTACTTC.

The V gene is TRBV29-1, the J gene TRBJ2-7; 8 nucleotides align to TRBD1. CDR3 length equals 17 residues. Germline V gene sequence: CDR1 SQVTM, CDR2 ANQGSEA. The J segment lost 1 base and the V segment lost 1 base, leaving 12 bases of the junction unmatched. CDR3 sequence: CSVEGLNRDRLSYEQYF. CDR3 DNA: TGCAGCGTTGAAGGACTAAACCGGGACAGGCTATCCTACGAGCAGTACTTC.

This CDR3 is CASSLRQANEKLFF. CDR3 nucleotides: TGCGCCAGCAGCCTCAGACAGGCTAATGAAAAACTGTTTTTT. The rearrangement links TRBV4-1 to TRBJ1-4, with a tentative D call TRBD1 (6 bases). The germline gives CDR1 MGHRA, CDR2 YSYEKL. Trimming pared 4 bases from V and 3 bases from J, leaving 9 bases between. This CDR3 has 14 amino acids.

This clone was recorded a few times. An end of the junction differs from the germline gene, which may be a read error. CDR3 amino acids: CASSDSLDQNF. The CDR3 region has the DNA TGTGCCAGCAGTGATTCCCTAGACCAAAACTTC. The gene calls are TRBV2 and TRBJ1-2; D is unresolved. The CDR3 has 11 amino acids. The germline V gene encodes CDR1 SNHLY and CDR2 FYNNEI.

With respect to this clone: At the DNA level, this CDR3 is encoded by other sequences in the same sample as well. This chain connects TRBV30 to TRBJ1-3; D gene unclear. In germline, CDR1 is GTSNPN, CDR2 SVGIG (reference sequence). V lost 0 bases, J lost 4 bases, and 4 bases lay in between. The CDR3 totals 12 residues. The CDR3 bases are TGTGCCTGGAGTGTCCAGGGAAACACCATATATTTT. Its translation: CAWSVQGNTIYF.

The chain links TRBV19 to TRBJ1-2, with a weak D call TRBD1 (6 bases). Trimming removed 3 bases from V and 7 bases from J, with 15 bases in between. The CDR3 extends over 14 amino acids. Germline V CDR1 and CDR2: LNHDA, SQIVND (reference sequence). The CDR3 is CASSIRGASFGYTF. CDR3 in DNA: TGTGCCAGTAGTATCAGGGGCGCGAGTTTTGGCTACACCTTC.

The V and J genes are TRBV6-5 and TRBJ1-5, with D hard to call. V dropped 6 bases and J dropped 4 bases, with 10 bases sitting between them. The CDR3 contains 13 residues. Germline CDR1 is MNHEY and CDR2 is SVGAGI. CDR3 nucleotides: TGTGCCAGCAGCCTGACTGGAAATCAGCCCCAGCATTTT. Translated: CASSLTGNQPQHF.

This chain connects TRBV7-2 to TRBJ1-2, with TRBD1 matching over 7 bases. Losses at the gene ends were 3 bases for V and 4 bases for J; bases not matched to a gene: 8. This CDR3 is built from 15 residues. From germline, CDR1 is SGHTA and CDR2 FQGNSA. The CDR3 loop reads CASSFQQGPSYGYTF. DNA for the CDR3: TGTGCCAGCAGCTTTCAACAGGGGCCTAGCTATGGCTACACCTTC.

This chain uses TRBV29-1 with TRBJ1-1; 7 bases are a match to TRBD1. Trimming took 7 bases from V and 10 from J; bases not matched to a gene: 12. The CDR3 loop spans 12 amino acids. The V gene's germline CDR1 is SQVTM and CDR2 ANQGSEA. The CDR3 spells CSAVRTGVGAFF. As DNA, the CDR3 is TGCAGCGCCGTCCGAACAGGGGTTGGAGCTTTCTTT.

V and J are TRBV19 and TRBJ2-5; a possible D gene is TRBD1 (5 bases). The CDR3 is 16 residues long. V lost 2 bases to trimming and J lost 4 bases, with 17 bases between them. Germline CDR1 and CDR2: LNHDA and SQIVND (reference sequence). For the CDR3, the DNA is TGTGCCAGTAGTATAAGGGGTCTTTATAGTGGAGAGACCCAGTACTTC. Its protein product is CASSIRGLYSGETQYF.

This sequence joins TRBV3-1 (or the pseudogene TRBV3-2) and TRBJ2-2; D may be TRBD2 (6 bases). The CDR3 runs 14 residues. Between the trimmed V and J ends, which lost 4 bases and 4 bases, there was a span of 10 bases. Germline-derived CDR1 and CDR2 are LGHDT and YNNKEL (reference sequence). CDR3 loop: CASSPGLFTGELFF. Written as DNA, the CDR3 is TGTGCCAGCAGCCCAGGACTATTCACCGGGGAGCTGTTTTTT.

V gene TRBV5-4 combines with J gene TRBJ2-7; 9 bases map to TRBD2. CDR1 and CDR2 (germline): SGHNT, YYREEE (reference sequence). After removal of 3 bases from V and 3 bases from J, the junction contained 7 bases not matched to a gene. CDR3 length: 15 residues. The CDR3 spells CASSSKTSGDYEQYF. For the CDR3, the DNA is TGTGCCAGCAGCTCCAAGACTAGCGGAGACTACGAGCAGTACTTC.

V gene TRBV6-5 combines with J gene TRBJ1-5, with 7 bases identical to TRBD1. This CDR3 region has 15 residues. The V gene's germline CDR1 is MNHEY and CDR2 SVGAGI. Trimming at V came to 9 bases and at J to 1 base, leaving 9 bases not matched to a gene. The CDR3 is CASLSGQLSNQPQHF. The CDR3 nucleotides are TGTGCCAGTCTTTCGGGACAGTTAAGCAATCAGCCCCAGCATTTT.

The rearrangement joins TRBV19 to TRBJ1-1; D is perhaps TRBD1 (5 bases). Trimming took 6 bases from V and 3 from J, leaving 11 bases between them. The CDR3 totals 13 residues. Per the germline V gene, CDR1 is LNHDA and CDR2 is SQIVND (reference sequence). The CDR3 sequence is CASRDKTDTEAFF. DNA for the CDR3: TGTGCCAGTAGGGACAAGACAGACACTGAAGCTTTCTTT. The entire variable domain, with the rest obtained from reference TRBV19 and TRBJ1-1, is as follows: DGGITQSPKYLFRKEGQNVTLSCEQNLNHDAMYWYRQDPGQGLRLIYYSQIVNDFQKGDIAEGYSVSREKKESFPLTVTSAQKNPTAFYLCASRDKTDTEAFFGQGTRLTVV.